This entry is about one T cell receptor beta chain. No antigen is known for it. The sample is drawn from a study of T cell repertoires in cytomegalovirus infection. Study-wide findings and caveats: Based on cumulative public TCR beta family frequency, carriers of CMV plus the relevant HLA were identified.

TCRdb redid the calling of the reads with MiXCR, one entry per CDR3 protein. The table shows 200,000 to 250,000 distinct CDR3 sequences, with roughly 34% occurring only once. V was clipped by 5 bases and J by 0 bases, with 13 bases between them. The CDR3 loop spans 15 amino acids. Germline V gives CDR1 ENHRY, CDR2 SYGVKD. The rearrangement uses TRBV10-3 and TRBJ1-2, with D perhaps TRBD1 (5 bases). Sequenced here: CD8+ T cells from cultured PBMCs, sampled from culture after CMV antigen stimulation. This clonotype originated in a human donor in good health (CMV status not recorded). Some clones in this sample may be carry-over from other donors' samples. CDR3 bases: TGTGCCATCAGTTCCAGGGACCGGGCTAACTATGGCTACACCTTC. Amino acids: CAISSRDRANYGYTF.